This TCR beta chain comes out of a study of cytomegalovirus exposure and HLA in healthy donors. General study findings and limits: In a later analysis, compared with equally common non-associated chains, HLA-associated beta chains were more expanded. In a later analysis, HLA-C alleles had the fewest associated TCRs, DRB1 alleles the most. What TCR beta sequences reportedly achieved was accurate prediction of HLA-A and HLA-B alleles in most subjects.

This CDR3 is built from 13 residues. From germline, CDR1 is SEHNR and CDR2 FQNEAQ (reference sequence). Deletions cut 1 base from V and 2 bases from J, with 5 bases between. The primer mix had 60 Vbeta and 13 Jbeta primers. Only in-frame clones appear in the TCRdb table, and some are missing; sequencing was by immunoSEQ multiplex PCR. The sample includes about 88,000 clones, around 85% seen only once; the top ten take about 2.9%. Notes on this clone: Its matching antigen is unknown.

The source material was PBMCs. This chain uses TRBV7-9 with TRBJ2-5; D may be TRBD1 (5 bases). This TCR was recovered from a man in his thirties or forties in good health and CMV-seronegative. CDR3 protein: CASSLGQQETQYF. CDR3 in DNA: TGTGCCAGCAGCTTAGGACAGCAAGAGACCCAGTACTTC.